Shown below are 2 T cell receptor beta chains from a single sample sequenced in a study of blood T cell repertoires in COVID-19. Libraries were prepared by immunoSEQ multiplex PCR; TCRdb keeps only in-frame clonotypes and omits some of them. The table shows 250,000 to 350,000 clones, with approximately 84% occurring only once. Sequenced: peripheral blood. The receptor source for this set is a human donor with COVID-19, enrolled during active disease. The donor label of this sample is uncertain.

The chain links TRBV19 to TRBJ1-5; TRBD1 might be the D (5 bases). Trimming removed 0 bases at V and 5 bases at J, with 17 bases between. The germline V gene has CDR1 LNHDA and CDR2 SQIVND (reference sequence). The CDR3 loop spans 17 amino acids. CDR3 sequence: CASSIDGDPAGDQPQHF. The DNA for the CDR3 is TGTGCCAGTAGTATAGATGGGGACCCCGCGGGAGATCAGCCCCAGCATTTT.

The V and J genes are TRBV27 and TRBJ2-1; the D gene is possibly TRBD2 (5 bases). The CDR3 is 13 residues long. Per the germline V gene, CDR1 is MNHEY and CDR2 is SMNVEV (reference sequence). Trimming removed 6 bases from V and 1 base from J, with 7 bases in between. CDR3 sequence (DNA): TGTGCCAGCAGCGGGATTTCCTACAATGAGCAGTTCTTC. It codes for CASSGISYNEQFF.